The rows below give T cell receptor beta chains drawn from one sample of a study of OX40 agonist ivuxolimab in advanced cancers. Some clones are missing from TCRdb's copy, which holds only in-frame ones; the method was immunoSEQ multiplex PCR. The sample includes tens of thousands of clones, approximately 90% seen only once; the top ten take roughly 1%. Sample: CD4+ or CD8+ T cells sorted from blood, taken in a trial of the OX40 agonist ivuxolimab. These receptor sequences come from an adult with an advanced solid tumor such as melanoma, head and neck, liver or kidney cancer. CDR3s include the opening cysteine and the closing phenylalanine or tryptophan. A D gene is named only where the DNA matches it firmly.

j_call,d_call,v_call,cdr3_nt,cdr3_aa
TRBJ2-7,TRBD2,TRBV19,TGTGCCAGTAGTATGGGGACTAGCGGGAACAACGAGCAGTACTTC,CASSMGTSGNNEQYF
TRBJ2-7,-,TRBV28,TGTGCCAGCAGTTTAATGCACGCCGAGCAGTACTTC,CASSLMHAEQYF
TRBJ2-3,-,TRBV7-2,TGTGCCAGCAGCACCTTTCGGGGCACAGATACGCAGTATTTT,CASSTFRGTDTQYF
TRBJ1-3,-,TRBV25-1,TGTGCCAGCAGTGAACCCGGGGGAAACACCATATATTTT,CASSEPGGNTIYF
TRBJ1-5,-,TRBV7-8,TGTGCCAGCAGCTTATCTAGTTATAGCAATCAGCCCCAGCATTTT,CASSLSSYSNQPQHF
TRBJ2-1,-,TRBV6-1,TGTGCCAGCAGTGGAGGAACTGCCCAAAGCTCCTACAATGAGCAGTTCTTC,CASSGGTAQSSYNEQFF
TRBJ2-1,-,TRBV6-4,TGTGCCAGCAGTATGAAGCCTGGAGCCAATGAGCAGTTCTTC,CASSMKPGANEQFF
TRBJ2-7,TRBD2,TRBV29-1,TGCAGCGTTGAGGAGCTAGCGGGAGACGAGCAGTACTTC,CSVEELAGDEQYF
TRBJ2-1,TRBD2,TRBV5-4,TGTGCCAGCAGCTTACCAGCGGGGGGGGGCCAGAATGAGCAGTTCTTC,CASSLPAGGGQNEQFF
TRBJ2-7,-,TRBV27,TGTGCCAGCAGTTTTTACGGTTCCTACGAGCAGTACTTC,CASSFYGSYEQYF
TRBJ2-1,TRBD2,TRBV18,TGTGCCAGCTCACCCCCTGCGGGGGATGAGCAGTTCTTC,CASSPPAGDEQFF
TRBJ2-3,-,TRBV2,TGTGCCAGCATCCAAGTACGGGGGTATAGCACAGATACGCAGTATTTT,CASIQVRGYSTDTQYF
TRBJ2-5,-,TRBV5-1,TGCGCCAGCAGCTCGGAAGCTAGAGAGACCCAGTACTTC,CASSSEARETQYF
TRBJ1-5,TRBD1,TRBV19,TGTGCCAGTAGTGCGGGACAGGGAGGGCAGCCCCAGCATTTT,CASSAGQGGQPQHF
TRBJ2-1,TRBD2,TRBV7-9,TGTGCCAGCAGCTTAGCAAGCGGGGGGAAGTTCTTC,CASSLASGGKFF
TRBJ1-1,-,TRBV2,TGTGCCAGCAGGGGAATACAGGGATACACTGAAGCTTTCTTT,CASRGIQGYTEAFF
TRBJ2-2,TRBD1,TRBV18,TGTGCCAGCTCACCCCGTTCCGGGACAGCCGGGGAGCTGTTTTTT,CASSPRSGTAGELFF
TRBJ2-3,-,TRBV7-9,TGTGCCAGCAGCTTAGTTGTAAGCACCTACACAGATACGCAGTATTTT,CASSLVVSTYTDTQYF
TRBJ2-2,TRBD1,TRBV18,TGTGCCAGCTCTCCTGGGACAGGGAGAGGCGGGGAGCTGTTTTTT,CASSPGTGRGGELFF
TRBJ1-2,-,TRBV6-5,TGTGCCAGCAGCCCCCTCGGGGGGCGAAACTATGGCTACACCTTC,CASSPLGGRNYGYTF
TRBJ2-7,-,TRBV15,TGTGCCACCAGCAGACTACAGGGCCCCACCTACGAGCAGTACTTC,CATSRLQGPTYEQYF
TRBJ2-7,-,TRBV21-1,TGTGCCAGCAGCACCCCCACTGGACTAGCGGGACCCTACGAGCAGTACTTC,CASSTPTGLAGPYEQYF